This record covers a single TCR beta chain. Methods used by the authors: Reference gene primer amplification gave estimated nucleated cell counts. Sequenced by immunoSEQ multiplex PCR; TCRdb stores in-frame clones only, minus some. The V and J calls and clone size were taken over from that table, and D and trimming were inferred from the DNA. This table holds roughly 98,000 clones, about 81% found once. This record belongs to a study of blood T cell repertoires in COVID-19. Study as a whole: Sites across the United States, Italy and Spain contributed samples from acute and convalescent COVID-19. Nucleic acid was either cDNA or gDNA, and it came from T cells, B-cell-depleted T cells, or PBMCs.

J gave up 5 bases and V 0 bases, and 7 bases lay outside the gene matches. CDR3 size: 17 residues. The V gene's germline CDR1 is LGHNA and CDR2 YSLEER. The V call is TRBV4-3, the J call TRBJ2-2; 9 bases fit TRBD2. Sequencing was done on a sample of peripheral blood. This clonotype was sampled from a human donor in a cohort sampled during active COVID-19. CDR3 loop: CASSQDRKSGGTGELFF. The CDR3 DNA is TGCGCCAGCAGCCAAGATAGGAAGAGCGGGGGGACCGGGGAGCTGTTTTTT.